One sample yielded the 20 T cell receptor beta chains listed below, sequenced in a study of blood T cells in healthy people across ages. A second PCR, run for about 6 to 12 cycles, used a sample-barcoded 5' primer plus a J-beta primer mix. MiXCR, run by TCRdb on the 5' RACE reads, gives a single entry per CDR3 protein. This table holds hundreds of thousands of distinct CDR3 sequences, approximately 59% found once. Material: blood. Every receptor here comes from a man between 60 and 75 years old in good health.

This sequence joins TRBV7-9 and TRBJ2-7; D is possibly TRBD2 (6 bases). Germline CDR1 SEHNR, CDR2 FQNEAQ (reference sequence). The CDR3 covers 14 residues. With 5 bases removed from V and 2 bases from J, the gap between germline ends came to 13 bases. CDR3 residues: CASSQGRRAYEQYF. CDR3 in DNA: TGTGCCAGCAGCCAGGGACGGAGGGCCTACGAGCAGTACTTC.

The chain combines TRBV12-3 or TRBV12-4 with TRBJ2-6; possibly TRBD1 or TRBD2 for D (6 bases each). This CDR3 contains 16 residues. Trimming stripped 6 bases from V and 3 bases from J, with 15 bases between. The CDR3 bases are TGTGCCAGCAGGCTCCGGGGGCGAAGTGGGGCCAACGTCCTGACTTTC. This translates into CASRLRGRSGANVLTF.

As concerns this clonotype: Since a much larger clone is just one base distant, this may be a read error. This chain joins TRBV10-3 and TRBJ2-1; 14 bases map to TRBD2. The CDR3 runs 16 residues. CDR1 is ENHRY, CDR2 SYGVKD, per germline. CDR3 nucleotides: TGTGTCATCAGTGGCTCGACTAGCGGGGGGGCTAATGAGCAGTTCTTC. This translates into CVISGSTSGGANEQFF.

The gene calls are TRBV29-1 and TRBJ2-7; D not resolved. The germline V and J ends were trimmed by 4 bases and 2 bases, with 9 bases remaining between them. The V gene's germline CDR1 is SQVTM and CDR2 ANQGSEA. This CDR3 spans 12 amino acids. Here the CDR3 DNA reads TGCAGCGTTGCGGCGGACCCCTACGAGCAGTACTTC. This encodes CSVAADPYEQYF.

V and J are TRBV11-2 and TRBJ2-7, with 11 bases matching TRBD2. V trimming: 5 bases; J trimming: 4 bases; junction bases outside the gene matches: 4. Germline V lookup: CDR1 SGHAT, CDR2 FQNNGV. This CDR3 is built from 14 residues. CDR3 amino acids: CASSELAGVYEQYF. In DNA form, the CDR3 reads TGTGCCAGCAGCGAACTAGCGGGGGTGTACGAGCAGTACTTC.

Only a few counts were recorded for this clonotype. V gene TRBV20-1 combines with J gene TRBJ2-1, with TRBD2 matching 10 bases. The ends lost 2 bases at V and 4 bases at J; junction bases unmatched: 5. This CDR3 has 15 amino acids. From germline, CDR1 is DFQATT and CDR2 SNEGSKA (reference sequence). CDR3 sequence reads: CSARKLAGLYNEQFF. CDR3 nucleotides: TGCAGTGCTAGAAAACTAGCGGGGCTATACAATGAGCAGTTCTTC.

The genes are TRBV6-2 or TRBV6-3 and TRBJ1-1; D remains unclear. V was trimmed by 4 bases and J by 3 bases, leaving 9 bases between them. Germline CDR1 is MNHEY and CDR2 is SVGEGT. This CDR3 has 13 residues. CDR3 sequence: CASSSRADTEAFF. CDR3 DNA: TGTGCCAGCAGTTCGAGGGCAGACACTGAAGCTTTCTTT.

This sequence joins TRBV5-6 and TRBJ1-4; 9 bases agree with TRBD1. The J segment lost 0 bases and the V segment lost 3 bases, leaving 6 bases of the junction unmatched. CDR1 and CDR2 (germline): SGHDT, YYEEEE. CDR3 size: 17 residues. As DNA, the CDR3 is TGTGCCAGCAGCTCCCCGGGACAGGGAGCAACTAATGAAAAACTGTTTTTT. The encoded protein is CASSSPGQGATNEKLFF.

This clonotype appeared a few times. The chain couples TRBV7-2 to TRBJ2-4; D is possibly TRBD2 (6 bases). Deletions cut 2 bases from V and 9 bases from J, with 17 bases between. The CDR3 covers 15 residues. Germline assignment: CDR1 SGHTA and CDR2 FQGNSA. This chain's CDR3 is CASSLLTGDRGIQYF. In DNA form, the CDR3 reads TGTGCCAGCAGCTTATTAACGGGGGATAGGGGCATTCAGTACTTC. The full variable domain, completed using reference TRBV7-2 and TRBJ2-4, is GAGVSQSPSNKVTEKGKDVELRCDPISGHTALYWYRQSLGQGLEFLIYFQGNSAPDKSGLPSDRFSAERTGGSVSTLTIQRTQQEDSAVYLCASSLLTGDRGIQYFGAGTRLSVL.

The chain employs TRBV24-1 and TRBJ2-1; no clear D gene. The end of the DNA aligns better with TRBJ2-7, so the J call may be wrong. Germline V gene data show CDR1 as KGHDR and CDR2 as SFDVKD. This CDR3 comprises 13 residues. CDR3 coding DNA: TGTGCCACCAGCAGTACTACCTACAATGAGCAGTACTTC. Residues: CATSSTTYNEQYF.

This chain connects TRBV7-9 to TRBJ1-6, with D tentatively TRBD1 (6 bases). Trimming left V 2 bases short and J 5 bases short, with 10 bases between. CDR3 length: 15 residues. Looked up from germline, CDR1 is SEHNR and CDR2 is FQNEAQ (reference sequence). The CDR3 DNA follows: TGTGCCAGCAGCTTACCCGGGACAAATAATTCACCCCTCCACTTT. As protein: CASSLPGTNNSPLHF.

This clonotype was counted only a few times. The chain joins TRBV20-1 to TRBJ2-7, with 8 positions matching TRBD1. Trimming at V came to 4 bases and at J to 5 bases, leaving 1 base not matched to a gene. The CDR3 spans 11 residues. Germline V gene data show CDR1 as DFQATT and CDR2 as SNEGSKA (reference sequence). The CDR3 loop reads CSAMTGDEQYF. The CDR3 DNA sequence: TGCAGTGCTATGACAGGGGACGAGCAGTACTTC.

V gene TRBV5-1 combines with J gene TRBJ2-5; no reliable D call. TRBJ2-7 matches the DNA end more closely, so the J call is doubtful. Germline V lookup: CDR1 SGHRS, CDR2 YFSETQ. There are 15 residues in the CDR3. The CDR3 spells CASSLGEVGIYEQYF. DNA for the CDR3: TGCGCCAGCAGCTTGGGTGAGGTCGGAATCTACGAGCAGTACTTC.

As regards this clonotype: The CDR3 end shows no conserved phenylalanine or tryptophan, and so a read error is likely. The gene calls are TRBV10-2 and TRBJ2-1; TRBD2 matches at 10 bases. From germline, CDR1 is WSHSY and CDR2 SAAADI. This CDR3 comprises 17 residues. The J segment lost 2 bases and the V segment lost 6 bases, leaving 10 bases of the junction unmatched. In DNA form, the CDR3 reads TGCGCCAGCAGATCCCCTAGCGGGGGTAAAACCTACAATGAGCAGTTCTTA. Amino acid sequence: CASRSPSGGKTYNEQFL.

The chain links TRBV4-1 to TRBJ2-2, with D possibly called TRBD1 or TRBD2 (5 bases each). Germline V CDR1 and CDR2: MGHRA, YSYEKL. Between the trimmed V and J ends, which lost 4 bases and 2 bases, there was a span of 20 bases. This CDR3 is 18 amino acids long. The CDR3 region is CASSRGKGAQGNTGELFF. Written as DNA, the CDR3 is TGCGCCAGCAGCCGGGGGAAAGGTGCTCAGGGAAACACCGGGGAGCTGTTTTTT.

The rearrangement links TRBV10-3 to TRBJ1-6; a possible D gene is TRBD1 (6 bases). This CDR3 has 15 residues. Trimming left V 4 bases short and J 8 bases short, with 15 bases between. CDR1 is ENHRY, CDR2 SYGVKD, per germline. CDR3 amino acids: CAISGGGAQDSPLHF. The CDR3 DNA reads TGTGCCATCAGTGGTGGGGGGGCGCAAGATTCACCCCTCCACTTT.

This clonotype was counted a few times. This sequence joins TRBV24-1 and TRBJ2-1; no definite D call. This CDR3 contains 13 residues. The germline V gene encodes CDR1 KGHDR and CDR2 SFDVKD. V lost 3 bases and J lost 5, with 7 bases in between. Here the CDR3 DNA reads TGTGCCACCAGTGATGATCTTCACAATGAGCAGTTCTTC. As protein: CATSDDLHNEQFF.

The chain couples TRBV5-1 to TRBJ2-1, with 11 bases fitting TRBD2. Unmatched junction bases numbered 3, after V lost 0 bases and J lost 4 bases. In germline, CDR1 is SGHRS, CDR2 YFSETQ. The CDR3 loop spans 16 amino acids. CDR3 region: CASSLVPSGGYNEQFF. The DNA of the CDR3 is TGCGCCAGCAGCTTGGTTCCTAGCGGGGGGTACAATGAGCAGTTCTTC. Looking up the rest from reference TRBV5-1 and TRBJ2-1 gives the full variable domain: KAGVTQTPRYLIKTRGQQVTLSCSPISGHRSVSWYQQTPGQGLQFLFEYFSETQRNKGNFPGRFSGRQFSNSRSEMNVSTLELGDSALYLCASSLVPSGGYNEQFFGPGTRLTVL.

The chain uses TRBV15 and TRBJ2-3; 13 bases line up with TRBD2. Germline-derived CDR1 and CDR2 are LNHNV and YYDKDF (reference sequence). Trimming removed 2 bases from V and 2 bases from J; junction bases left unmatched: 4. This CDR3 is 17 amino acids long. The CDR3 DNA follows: TGTGCCACCAGCAGAAGGACTAGCGGGGGACCCACAGATACGCAGTATTTT. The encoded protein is CATSRRTSGGPTDTQYF.

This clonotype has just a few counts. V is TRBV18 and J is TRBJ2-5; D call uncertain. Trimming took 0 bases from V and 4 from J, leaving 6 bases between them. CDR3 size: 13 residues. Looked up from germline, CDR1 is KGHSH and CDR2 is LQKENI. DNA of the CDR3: TGTGCCAGCTCACCACCGACGGGAGAGACCCAGTACTTC. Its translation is CASSPPTGETQYF.